The clone carrying this T cell receptor (beta chain) has just a few counts. The CDR3 has 15 amino acids. From germline, CDR1 is MNHEY and CDR2 SVGAGI. V dropped 6 bases and J dropped 3 bases, with 17 bases sitting between them. These data originate in a study of blood T cell repertoires in COVID-19. Study background: From T cells, B-cell-depleted T cells, or PBMCs came the material, which was cDNA or gDNA.

Clones were sequenced by immunoSEQ multiplex PCR, and TCRdb holds only the in-frame ones, with some missing. The sample yields 45,000 to 60,000 clones, around four fifths seen once. Sequenced material: PBMCs or T cells enriched from blood (not recorded which). The chain links TRBV6-5 to TRBJ1-1; a possible D gene is TRBD1 (5 bases). The receptor was derived from a woman between 45 and 60 years old with acute COVID-19. CDR3: CASSKISGLDTEAFF. CDR3 in DNA: TGTGCCAGCAGCAAGATTTCAGGGTTGGACACTGAAGCTTTCTTT.